This TCR beta chain is from a study of CD8 T cells in ankylosing spondylitis. The study's findings and limits: There were earlier reports of some motif variants in reactive arthritis synovial fluid and blood.

From the 5' RACE reads, TCRdb called clonotypes with MiXCR, one entry per CDR3 protein. The table lists 35,000 to 50,000 distinct CDR3 sequences, around 3.8% of them singletons. This clonotype is classed as medium-sized (0.01 to 0.1%). The antigen remains undetermined. Per the germline V gene, CDR1 is SGDLS and CDR2 is YYNGEE. Between the trimmed V and J ends, which lost 1 base and 4 bases, there was a span of 22 bases. The length of the CDR3 is 18 residues. The chain employs TRBV9 and TRBJ2-3; D is possibly TRBD1 (6 bases). The receptor's source is a female donor with ankylosing spondylitis or in good health (not recorded which). The sequenced material came from blood, either unsorted or a sorted T cell fraction (not recorded which). CDR3 DNA sequence: TGTGCCAGCAGCGTACAGCTCGGGTCGCAGGGGTTCGCAGATACGCAGTATTTT. Residues: CASSVQLGSQGFADTQYF.